A single sample is the source of the 23 T cell receptor beta chains below, sequenced in a study of cytomegalovirus exposure and HLA in healthy donors (dated by TCRdb to the late 2010s). The library was produced with the immunoSEQ multiplex PCR assay. For the multiplex PCR, a mixture combining 60 forward primers for TCR Vbeta segments and 13 reverse primers for TCR Jbeta segments was used. This is the immuneACCESS table as TCRdb keeps it, with only in-frame sequences that have V and J called. A part of the clones is gone; compared with another copy, unresolved V genes explain less than half, and the rest is unexplained. The sample includes some 110,000 clones, with about four fifths observed a single time. Around 23% of the sample rests with the top ten. The material sequenced was PBMCs. Every receptor here comes from a man under 40 in good health and CMV-seropositive.

This sequence joins TRBV7-8 and TRBJ2-2; TRBD2 matches 8 bases. The CDR3 is 17 amino acids. The germline CDR1 and CDR2 sequences are SGHVS and FQNEAQ. V lost 5 bases and J lost 5; bases outside the gene matches: 13. In DNA, the CDR3 is TGTGCCAGCAGCGCACCCCGGCGGGGGGCGAGGACCGGGGAGCTGTTTTTT. Protein: CASSAPRRGARTGELFF. The whole variable domain, filled in from reference TRBV7-8 and TRBJ2-2, reads GAGVSQSPRYKVAKRGQDVALRCDPISGHVSLFWYQQALGQGPEFLTYFQNEAQLDKSGLPSDRFFAERPEGSVSTLKIQRTQQEDSAVYLCASSAPRRGARTGELFFGEGSRLTVL.

This clone is a singleton in its sample. The chain couples TRBV5-4 to TRBJ2-7; tentative D call: TRBD2 (6 bases). The ends were cut back, 1 base at V and 5 bases at J, with 10 bases in the middle. Germline V lookup: CDR1 SGHNT, CDR2 YYREEE (reference sequence). CDR3 size: 13 residues. CDR3 in DNA: TGTGCCAGCAGCTTGCGGGGCGGGGACGAGCAGTACGTC. Amino acid sequence: CASSLRGGDEQYV.

V gene TRBV6-5 combines with J gene TRBJ2-2; 7 bases line up with TRBD1. Germline CDR1 reads MNHEY; CDR2 reads SVGAGI. J was trimmed by 3 bases and V by 2 bases; bases with no gene match: 6. The CDR3 totals 16 residues. The CDR3 loop is CASSYRRGQHTGELFF. For the CDR3, the DNA is TGTGCCAGCAGTTACCGCAGGGGACAGCACACCGGGGAGCTGTTTTTT.

CDR3 sequence reads: CASSFRDRGLSSGNTIYF. The CDR3 DNA follows: TGTGCCAGCAGCTTTCGGGACAGGGGCTTGAGCTCTGGAAACACCATATATTTT. The genes are TRBV7-6 and TRBJ1-3, with 10 bases aligning to TRBD1. CDR3 length: 18 residues. With V trimmed by 3 bases and J by 0 bases, 8 bases remained unmatched. Germline V CDR1 and CDR2: SGHVS, FNYEAQ.

This chain joins TRBV5-1 and TRBJ1-1; D is possibly TRBD1 (5 bases). Germline CDR1 reads SGHRS; CDR2 reads YFSETQ. Trimming took off 4 bases at V and 0 bases at J, with 10 bases between the two ends. This CDR3 is 14 amino acids long. CDR3 region: CASSGGLMNTEAFF. CDR3 coding DNA: TGCGCCAGCAGCGGGGGACTCATGAACACTGAAGCTTTCTTT.

The chain uses TRBV4-1 and TRBJ2-3; D unclear. V lost 1 base and J lost 5, with 16 bases in between. CDR3 size: 16 residues. Germline V gene data show CDR1 as MGHRA and CDR2 as YSYEKL. CDR3 residues: CASSQAWSEIGDTQYF. The CDR3, as DNA: TGCGCCAGCAGCCAAGCATGGAGCGAGATAGGAGATACGCAGTATTTT.

The J gene is TRBJ1-3, the V gene TRBV10-3; the D is unclear. Germline V gene lookup returns CDR1 ENHRY and CDR2 SYGVKD. The CDR3 consists of 11 residues. Trimming removed 10 bases from V and 1 base from J, with 5 bases in between. CDR3 bases: TGTGCCACGGGGTCTGGAAACACCATATATTTT. This gives the protein CATGSGNTIYF.

A note on this clone: One end of the junction is discordant with germline, which a read error may explain. CDR3 bases: TGTTCCAGCAGCGGGGGACAGGGAAGCTCCTACGAGCAGTACTTC. The encoded protein is CSSSGGQGSSYEQYF. The chain couples TRBV7-9 to TRBJ2-7; maybe TRBD1 (9 bases). The V gene's germline CDR1 is SEHNR and CDR2 FQNEAQ (reference sequence). The CDR3 length is 15 residues.

This chain uses TRBV14 with TRBJ1-2; the D gene is possibly TRBD1 (5 bases). The CDR3 covers 14 residues. The V and J ends lost 2 bases and 8 bases respectively, with 15 bases between them. CDR1 and CDR2 (germline): SGHDN, FVKESK. The CDR3 protein is CASSQSRQGGGYTF. CDR3 DNA: TGTGCCAGCAGCCAATCCCGCCAGGGAGGCGGCTACACCTTC.

A note on this clone: An end of the junction does not agree with germline; a read error may underlie this. The sample has other DNA sequences that encode this CDR3 too. The genes are TRBV5-4 and TRBJ2-2; TRBD2 might be the D (5 bases). This CDR3 is built from 13 residues. CDR1 is SGHNT and CDR2 is YYREEE in the germline V gene (reference sequence). This CDR3 reads CASSLGGTGELFF. The CDR3 DNA reads TGTGCCAGCAGCTTGGGAGGAACCGGGGAACTGTTTTTT.

V usage is TRBV7-7 and J usage is TRBJ2-3, with TRBD1 matching 7 bases. The V gene's germline CDR1 is SSHAT and CDR2 FNYEAQ (reference sequence). V gave up 1 base and J gave up 6 bases; unmatched junction bases: 4. CDR3 length: 14 residues. The CDR3 nucleotides are TGTGCCAGCAGCTTAGTAGTAGGGGGCGATACGCAGTATTTT. This sequence encodes CASSLVVGGDTQYF.

The chain couples TRBV11-2 to TRBJ2-3; TRBD1 agrees at 7 bases. This CDR3 is 15 amino acids long. Germline V CDR1 and CDR2: SGHAT, FQNNGV. The ends lost 5 bases at V and 0 bases at J; junction bases unmatched: 5. The CDR3 nucleotides are TGTGCCAGCAGCCCCAGGGGGTACAGCACAGATACGCAGTATTTT. Its translation: CASSPRGYSTDTQYF.

J is TRBJ2-5 and V is TRBV19; the match to TRBD2 covers 11 bases. The V gene's germline CDR1 is LNHDA and CDR2 SQIVND (reference sequence). Germline trimming cut 1 base from V and 3 bases from J; bases unmatched to any gene: 1. The CDR3 runs to 15 residues. In DNA form, the CDR3 reads TGTGCCAGTAGTATAGTGGGACTAGCGGAAGAGACCCAGTACTTC. Translation gives CASSIVGLAEETQYF.

This rearrangement joins TRBV14 to TRBJ2-2; the D is unclear. The CDR3 covers 14 residues. Trimming shortened V by 7 bases and J by 1 base, and 10 bases separated the two germline ends. Germline CDR1 SGHDN, CDR2 FVKESK. The CDR3 loop is CASTPTWNTGELFF. Here the CDR3 DNA reads TGTGCCAGCACCCCGACTTGGAACACCGGGGAGCTGTTTTTT.

The rearrangement uses TRBV30 and TRBJ1-2; TRBD1 is a possible D gene (5 bases). This CDR3 has 13 amino acids. The germline CDR1 and CDR2 sequences are GTSNPN and SVGIG (reference sequence). V lost 6 bases and J lost 3, with 14 bases in between. DNA for the CDR3: TGTGCCTGCCCTACCGCGGGACACTATGGCTACACCTTC. Translation gives CACPTAGHYGYTF.

This chain joins TRBV4-2 and TRBJ2-3, with TRBD2 as a possible D gene (6 bases). The CDR3 runs 16 residues. The V end lost 0 bases, the J end lost 3 bases, and 13 bases lay between the germline ends. CDR1 is LGHNA, CDR2 YNFKEQ, per germline. The CDR3 protein is CASSQEEGIDTDTQYF. CDR3 sequence (DNA): TGTGCCAGCAGCCAAGAGGAGGGGATAGATACAGATACGCAGTATTTT.

V is TRBV7-8 and J is TRBJ1-3; the D gene is possibly TRBD1 (6 bases). Trimming removed 2 bases at V and 2 bases at J, with 16 bases between. The CDR3 length is 17 residues. Per the germline V gene, CDR1 is SGHVS and CDR2 is FQNEAQ. CDR3 residues: CASSLMGTGFTGNTIYF. The CDR3 nucleotides read TGTGCCAGCAGCTTAATGGGTACAGGGTTCACTGGAAACACCATATATTTT.

V is TRBV5-1 and J is TRBJ2-4, with 7 bases identical to TRBD1. V lost 0 bases and J lost 9; bases outside the gene matches: 3. Per the germline V gene, CDR1 is SGHRS and CDR2 is YFSETQ. CDR3 length: 13 residues. The CDR3 loop is CASSLGQGIIQYF. The CDR3 DNA sequence: TGCGCCAGCAGCTTGGGACAGGGAATCATTCAGTACTTC. The whole variable domain, remainder taken from reference TRBV5-1 and TRBJ2-4, is KAGVTQTPRYLIKTRGQQVTLSCSPISGHRSVSWYQQTPGQGLQFLFEYFSETQRNKGNFPGRFSGRQFSNSRSEMNVSTLELGDSALYLCASSLGQGIIQYFGAGTRLSVL.

This clone was seen only a few times. The V gene is TRBV4-1, the J gene TRBJ2-5, with 9 bases matching TRBD1. The CDR3 loop spans 15 amino acids. V shed 2 bases and J 1 base; nucleotides not matched to a gene: 2. Germline CDR1 and CDR2: MGHRA and YSYEKL. DNA for the CDR3: TGCGCCAGCAGCCAACCGGGACAGGGCCAAGAGACCCAGTACTTC. It is translated as CASSQPGQGQETQYF.

The gene calls are TRBV5-1 and TRBJ2-3, with TRBD2 identical over 13 bases. The J segment lost 3 bases and the V segment lost 5 bases, leaving 9 bases of the junction unmatched. Germline CDR1 SGHRS, CDR2 YFSETQ. The CDR3 has 17 amino acids. The DNA for the CDR3 is TGCGCCAGCAGTAGGGGACTAGCGGGAAGGGGGACAGATACGCAGTATTTT. This encodes CASSRGLAGRGTDTQYF. The entire variable domain, with the rest obtained from reference TRBV5-1 and TRBJ2-3, is as follows: KAGVTQTPRYLIKTRGQQVTLSCSPISGHRSVSWYQQTPGQGLQFLFEYFSETQRNKGNFPGRFSGRQFSNSRSEMNVSTLELGDSALYLCASSRGLAGRGTDTQYFGPGTRLTVL.

The chain employs TRBV11-3 and TRBJ1-1; 9 bases map to TRBD1. From germline, CDR1 is SGHNT and CDR2 YENEEA. This CDR3 comprises 15 residues. Trimming took 5 bases from V and 7 from J; bases not matched to a gene: 11. The CDR3 loop reads CASSPTGGSINEAFF. The CDR3 DNA is TGTGCCAGCAGCCCCACAGGGGGCAGTATAAATGAAGCTTTCTTT.

This chain joins TRBV6-1 and TRBJ1-3, with D uncertain. The CDR3 is 13 residues long. Trimming took off 3 bases at V and 3 bases at J, with 6 bases between the two ends. Germline assignment: CDR1 MNHNS and CDR2 SASEGT. In DNA form, the CDR3 reads TGTGCCAGCAGTGACACAAATGGAAACACCATATATTTT. It encodes CASSDTNGNTIYF.

The chain recombines TRBV2 with TRBJ1-1; D possibly corresponds to TRBD1 (6 bases). V lost 6 bases, J lost 1 base, and 9 bases lay in between. The CDR3 covers 13 residues. CDR1 is SNHLY, CDR2 FYNNEI, per germline. This CDR3 reads CASSNRENTEAFF. The CDR3 nucleotides read TGTGCCAGCAGCAACAGGGAGAACACTGAAGCTTTCTTT.